This section outlines one TCR beta chain sequence together with its context. It has no known antigen specificity. Per-base qualities were not stored, and no clone one base away is much larger. Each collaborating institution followed its own protocols to collect whole blood in K2EDTA tubes. For TCRbeta analysis, collaborator samples were shipped as frozen whole blood, as isolated PBMCs, or as DNA extracted from either sample type. The V end loses 5 bases and the J end loses 7 bases, and a stretch of 18 bases separates them. From the cysteine through the phenylalanine, the CDR3 covers 16 amino acids. Solely the CDR3 DNA is kept, with 48 bases framed from the first base. Taken from the germline V gene (reference sequence), the CDR1 and CDR2 loops are LGHDT and YNNKEL. The data belong to a study of blood T cell repertoires in COVID-19 (dated by TCRdb to about 2020). At the level of the whole study: Samples covering the acute and convalescent phases of COVID-19 were provided by collaborators in the United States, Italy and Spain. The repertoires were released in a freely available public database intended as a resource for research on the immune response to SARS-CoV-2. The material from the prospective study consisted of cDNA or gDNA derived from T cells, B-cell-depleted T cells, or PBMCs. Samples were obtained from the ongoing ImmuneRACE study (first 160 participants) and from about 1,300 subjects provided by 6 global collaborators. Subjects who had been exposed to COVID-19, were actively infected with it, or had recovered from it provided the deeply sampled blood TCRbeta repertoires that made up the dataset. Where available, HLA class I and class II types were obtained from metadata supplied by the sample provider rather than from assay-based typing. A de-identified subject ID, COVID-19 status, age in years and sex were almost always included in the sample metadata. The paper as a whole reports these results and caveats: The amount of clinical and demographic metadata varied by source and participant and was provided uncurated.

TCRbeta CDR3 regions were amplified from genomic DNA using the immunoSEQ Assay, a bias-controlled multiplex PCR. Per the original workflow: Within the assay, amplification of reference gene primers was used to estimate how many nucleated cells each sample contained. Sequence reads were collapsed and filtered to measure the absolute abundance of every unique TCRbeta CDR3 rearrangement. For each sample, productive Simpson clonality was calculated as the square root of Simpson's diversity index across productive rearrangements. Sourced from immuneACCESS, this table was stored by TCRdb with only in-frame sequences that have V and J called. A share of the clones is absent; for the studies checked, an unresolved V gene accounts for under half, and the remainder has no known explanation. The V and J calls and clone size were taken over from that table, and D and trimming were inferred from the DNA. The sample table records around 200,000 clones; around 91% of these occur just once. Around 0.63% of the sample lies in the top ten.

Sequenced sample: peripheral blood. This receptor was obtained from a man aged 50 to 60 with acute or convalescent COVID-19. The chain is encoded by TRBV3-1 (or the pseudogene TRBV3-2) joined to TRBJ1-6; the D segment cannot be called with confidence. The encoded CDR3 is CASSSTLRRSNSPLHF. The bases are TGTGCCAGCAGCTCTACGCTTCGGAGATCAAATTCACCCCTCCACTTT.